The 16 T cell receptor beta chains below come from one sample, sequenced in a study of CD8 T cells in Susac syndrome. cDNA came from roughly 0.5 to 1 ug RNA primed by random hexamers. One entry per CDR3 protein, called by TCRdb with MiXCR from the immunoSEQ multiplex PCR reads. This table has roughly 84,000 distinct CDR3 sequences, around 96% appearing once. The sequenced material came from CD8+ T cells from PBMCs. All receptors derive from a human donor with Susac syndrome.

This chain joins TRBV5-1 and TRBJ2-1, with D maybe TRBD2 (6 bases). The CDR3 contains 14 residues. The germline V gene has CDR1 SGHRS and CDR2 YFSETQ. Trimming removed 2 bases from V and 10 bases from J, with 16 bases in between. CDR3 coding DNA: TGCGCCAGCAGCTTACGGGACTCCCGGCGGGAGCAGTTCTTC. Translation: CASSLRDSRREQFF. Using reference TRBV5-1 and TRBJ2-1 for the parts outside the CDR3, the full variable domain is KAGVTQTPRYLIKTRGQQVTLSCSPISGHRSVSWYQQTPGQGLQFLFEYFSETQRNKGNFPGRFSGRQFSNSRSEMNVSTLELGDSALYLCASSLRDSRREQFFGPGTRLTVL.

The CDR3 protein is CASSHEKLFF. As DNA, the CDR3 is TGTGCCAGCAGCCATGAAAAACTGTTTTTT. The chain employs TRBV6-6 and TRBJ1-4; D uncertain. Trimming took 6 bases from V and 6 from J, leaving 2 bases between them. Per germline, CDR1 MNHNY and CDR2 SVGAGI (reference sequence). The CDR3 has 10 amino acids.

This clonotype was detected only a few times. V is TRBV12-3 or TRBV12-4 and J is TRBJ2-1, with D possibly being TRBD1 (5 bases). The CDR3 totals 12 residues. V was cut by 5 bases and J by 4 bases, with 6 bases left in between. The CDR3: CASSPGYNEQFF. The CDR3 DNA sequence: TGTGCCAGCAGTCCAGGGTACAATGAGCAGTTCTTC.

The gene calls are TRBV6-6 and TRBJ2-2; D not certain. V lost 6 bases to trimming and J lost 2 bases, with 10 bases between them. The CDR3 extends over 14 amino acids. Per germline, CDR1 MNHNY and CDR2 SVGAGI (reference sequence). CDR3 region: CASREPSNTGELFF. CDR3 sequence (DNA): TGTGCCAGCAGAGAACCGTCCAACACCGGGGAGCTGTTTTTT.

The chain employs TRBV5-1 and TRBJ2-1; D is undetermined. Trimming stripped 5 bases from V and 0 bases from J, with 12 bases between. Per germline, CDR1 SGHRS and CDR2 YFSETQ. The CDR3 is made up of 15 amino acids. For the CDR3, the DNA is TGCGCCAGCAGGCCCGCGGCAAGCTCCTACAATGAGCAGTTCTTC. It yields the protein CASRPAASSYNEQFF.

V and J are TRBV15 and TRBJ2-4; D possibly matches TRBD1 or TRBD2 (5 bases each). This CDR3 is 16 amino acids long. Germline V gene sequence: CDR1 LNHNV, CDR2 YYDKDF (reference sequence). V was trimmed by 1 base and J by 1 base, leaving 11 bases between them. In DNA form, the CDR3 reads TGTGCCACCAGCAGAGCCACAAGGGACGCCAAAAACATTCAGTACTTC. Protein product: CATSRATRDAKNIQYF.

This clonotype came up once. The V gene is TRBV20-1, the J gene TRBJ2-7; 7 nucleotides line up with TRBD2. Trimming cost V 2 bases and J 3 bases; bases outside gene matches: 10. The CDR3 totals 15 residues. Looked up from germline, CDR1 is DFQATT and CDR2 is SNEGSKA (reference sequence). The CDR3 is CSARHLGVAGYEQYF. CDR3 bases: TGCAGTGCTAGACACCTCGGGGTAGCGGGCTACGAGCAGTACTTC.

This chain joins TRBV27 and TRBJ1-2; the match to TRBD1 covers 7 bases. The length of the CDR3 is 13 residues. V dropped 4 bases and J dropped 8; count of bases not matched to a gene: 7. CDR1 is MNHEY, CDR2 SMNVEV, per germline (reference sequence). For the CDR3, the DNA is TGTGCCAGCAGTTCGCAGGGGGTTAAGGGCTACACCTTC. Its protein product is CASSSQGVKGYTF.

The chain is built from TRBV27 and TRBJ2-5, with 8 bases aligning to TRBD1. The CDR3 runs 16 residues. The trim removed 3 bases at V and 5 bases at J, leaving 11 bases unmatched. Germline values: CDR1 MNHEY, CDR2 SMNVEV (reference sequence). The CDR3 DNA reads as TGTGCCAGCAGTTTCTACCCCGGCAGGGGGCGGGAGACCCAGTACTTC. Protein product: CASSFYPGRGRETQYF.

The V call is TRBV7-8, the J call TRBJ2-7; D is perhaps TRBD1 (6 bases). The CDR3 has 15 amino acids. Trimming cost V 3 bases and J 2 bases, with 14 bases left between them. The germline V gene has CDR1 SGHVS and CDR2 FQNEAQ. In DNA form, the CDR3 reads TGTGCCAGCAGCTTCGAGCGGTGGGGGCCCTACGAGCAGTACGTC. This sequence encodes CASSFERWGPYEQYV.

V usage is TRBV29-1 and J usage is TRBJ1-2; D gene unclear. The germline V gene encodes CDR1 SQVTM and CDR2 ANQGSEA. Trimming stripped 4 bases from V and 1 base from J, with 13 bases between. This CDR3 is 14 amino acids long. CDR3 coding DNA: TGCAGCGTTGGGCCGGCGACTTTTAACTATGGCTACACCTTC. Protein product: CSVGPATFNYGYTF.

The DNA for the CDR3 is TGTGCCAGCAGCTACCCGGGCTCGCGCACAGATACGCAGTATTTT. This codes for CASSYPGSRTDTQYF. The genes are TRBV7-2 and TRBJ2-3; D ambiguous. CDR3 length: 15 amino acids. Between the trimmed V and J ends, which lost 4 bases and 1 base, there was a span of 12 bases. Germline CDR1 reads SGHTA; CDR2 reads FQGNSA.

The chain recombines TRBV15 with TRBJ1-6; no clear D. Looked up from germline, CDR1 is LNHNV and CDR2 is YYDKDF (reference sequence). The CDR3 extends over 14 amino acids. V dropped 1 base and J dropped 11 bases, with 12 bases sitting between them. DNA for the CDR3: TGTGCCACCAGCAGAGTCGGGCAGTACGCACCCCTCCACTTT. Protein sequence: CATSRVGQYAPLHF.

This chain links TRBV29-1 with TRBJ1-5; a possible D gene is TRBD1 (5 bases). The length of the CDR3 is 14 residues. CDR1 is SQVTM, CDR2 ANQGSEA, per germline. The V gene lost 5 bases and the J gene lost 0 bases, with 11 bases spanning the gap. CDR3 in amino acids: CSVQEGNSNQPQHF. CDR3 DNA: TGCAGCGTTCAGGAGGGGAATAGCAATCAGCCCCAGCATTTT. The complete variable domain, with remaining parts taken from reference TRBV29-1 and TRBJ1-5, reads SAVISQKPSRDICQRGTSLTIQCQVDSQVTMMFWYRQQPGQSLTLIATANQGSEATYESGFVIDKFPISRPNLTFSTLTVSNMSPEDSSIYLCSVQEGNSNQPQHFGDGTRLSIL.

The gene calls are TRBV5-1 and TRBJ2-5; no firm D call. V dropped 0 bases and J dropped 1 base, with 10 bases sitting between them. CDR1 is SGHRS and CDR2 is YFSETQ in the germline V gene. The CDR3 runs to 15 residues. This CDR3 reads CASSLAGGPQETQYF. DNA for the CDR3: TGCGCCAGCAGCTTGGCCGGCGGCCCCCAAGAGACCCAGTACTTC.

This chain connects TRBV2 to TRBJ2-1, with D possibly matching TRBD2 (7 bases). Germline CDR1 is SNHLY and CDR2 is FYNNEI. The CDR3 runs to 16 residues. Trimming cost V 3 bases and J 2 bases, with 14 bases left between them. The CDR3 nucleotides are TGTGCCAGCAGTGAGTCAGGGGCGGGAGCCTACAATGAGCAGTTCTTC. Protein product: CASSESGAGAYNEQFF.